The following is a T cell receptor (beta chain) sequence with its context. Using its own MiXCR run on the PCR reads, TCRdb lists one record per CDR3 protein. The data contain some 650,000 distinct CDR3 sequences, nearly 20% of them singletons. This record comes from a study of molecular identifiers for immune sequencing clone quantification. The clonotype comes from a human donor in good health. Some libraries in this study had Jurkat cell RNA spiked in. The sample taken for sequencing was naive CD8+ T cells from blood, with Jurkat cell RNA spiked in. Subset here: FACS-sorted CD8+CD4-CCR7+CD45RA+ naive T cells.

The DNA of the CDR3 is TGTGCCAGCAGCTTAGCACCCAGTCGTCCCCGAGATGAGCAGTTCTTC. Encoded protein: CASSLAPSRPRDEQFF. The chain has TRBV7-9 and TRBJ2-1, with D unresolved. The CDR3 runs to 16 residues. Germline-derived CDR1 and CDR2 are SEHNR and FQNEAQ (reference sequence). V gave up 0 bases and J gave up 8 bases, with 17 bases separating them.